The following is a TCR beta chain sequence with its context. Antigen unknown. This record belongs to a study of cytomegalovirus exposure and HLA in healthy donors. Whole-study results and caveats: Some TCR beta chains (roughly 150 of them) were listed as cytomegalovirus-associated. In a later analysis, HLA-associated beta chains showed higher expansion and lower generation probabilities than comparable chains.

The PCR made use of 60 Vbeta and 13 Jbeta primers. The protocol was immunoSEQ multiplex PCR, while the TCRdb copy is restricted to in-frame clones and leaves out a portion. The data contain around 130,000 clones, roughly four fifths of them singletons. Germline CDR1 is SGHTA and CDR2 is FQGTGA. The CDR3 is 17 amino acids. The V gene end was trimmed by 2 bases and the J gene end by 7 bases; junction bases not matched to a gene: 10. Sequencing input: PBMCs. The rearrangement uses TRBV7-3 and TRBJ2-2, with 10 bases identical to TRBD2. The source of this sequence is a male donor in good health and CMV-seropositive. The CDR3: CASSLGLAGAGVGELFF. The CDR3 coding sequence is TGTGCCAGCAGCTTAGGGCTAGCGGGAGCTGGCGTCGGGGAGCTGTTTTTT.